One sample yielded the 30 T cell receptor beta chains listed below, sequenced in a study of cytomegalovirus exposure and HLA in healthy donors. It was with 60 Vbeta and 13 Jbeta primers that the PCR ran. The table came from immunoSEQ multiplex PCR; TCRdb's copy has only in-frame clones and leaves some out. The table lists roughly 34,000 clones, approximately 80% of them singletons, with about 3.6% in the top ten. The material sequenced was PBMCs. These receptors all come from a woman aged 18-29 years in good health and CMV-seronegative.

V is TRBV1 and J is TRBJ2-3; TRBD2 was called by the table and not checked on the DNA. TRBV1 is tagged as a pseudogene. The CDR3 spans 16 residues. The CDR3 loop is CTSSHTGTSESDTQYF. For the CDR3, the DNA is TGCACCAGCAGCCACACGGGGACTAGCGAGTCAGATACGCAGTATTTT.

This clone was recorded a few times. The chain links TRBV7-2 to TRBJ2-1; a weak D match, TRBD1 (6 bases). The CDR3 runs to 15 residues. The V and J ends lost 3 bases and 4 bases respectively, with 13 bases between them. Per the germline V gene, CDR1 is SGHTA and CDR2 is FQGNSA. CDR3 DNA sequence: TGTGCCAGCAGCTTCGGACAGATCCCGTACAATGAGCAGTTCTTC. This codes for CASSFGQIPYNEQFF.

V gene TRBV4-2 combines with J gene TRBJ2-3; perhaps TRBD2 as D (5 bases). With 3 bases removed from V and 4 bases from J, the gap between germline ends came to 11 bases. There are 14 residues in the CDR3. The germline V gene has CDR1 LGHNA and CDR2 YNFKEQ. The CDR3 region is CASSQGEGADTQYF. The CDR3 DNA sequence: TGTGCCAGCAGCCAGGGAGAGGGAGCAGATACGCAGTATTTT.

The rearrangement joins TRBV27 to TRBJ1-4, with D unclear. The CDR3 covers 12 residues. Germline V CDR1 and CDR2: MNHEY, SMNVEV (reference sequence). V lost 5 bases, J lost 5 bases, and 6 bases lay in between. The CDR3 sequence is CASSPSNEKLFF. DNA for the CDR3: TGTGCCAGCAGTCCCTCCAATGAAAAACTGTTTTTT.

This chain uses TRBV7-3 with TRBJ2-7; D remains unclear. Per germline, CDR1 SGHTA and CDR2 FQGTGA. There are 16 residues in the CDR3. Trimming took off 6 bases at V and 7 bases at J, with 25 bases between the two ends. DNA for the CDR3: TGTGCCAGCAGTTACAACATGGGTGTCAGCGTCCGGGAGCAGTACTTC. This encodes CASSYNMGVSVREQYF.

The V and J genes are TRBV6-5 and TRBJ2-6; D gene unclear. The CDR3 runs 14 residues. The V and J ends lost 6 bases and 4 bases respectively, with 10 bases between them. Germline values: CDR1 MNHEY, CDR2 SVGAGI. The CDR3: CASSQALGANVLTF. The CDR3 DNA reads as TGTGCCAGCAGCCAGGCCCTAGGGGCCAACGTCCTGACTTTC.

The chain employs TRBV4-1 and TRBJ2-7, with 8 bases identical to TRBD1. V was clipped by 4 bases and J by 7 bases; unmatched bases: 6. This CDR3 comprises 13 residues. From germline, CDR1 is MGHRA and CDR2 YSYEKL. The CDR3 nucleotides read TGCGCCAGCAGCCGGCAGGGGGCGGGTGAGCAGTACTTC. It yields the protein CASSRQGAGEQYF.

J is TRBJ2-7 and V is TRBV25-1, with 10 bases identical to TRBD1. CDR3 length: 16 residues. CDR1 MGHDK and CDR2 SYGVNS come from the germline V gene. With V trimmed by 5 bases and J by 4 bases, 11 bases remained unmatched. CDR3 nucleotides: TGTGCCAGCAGTTTTGGGGGGGACAGGGGTACATACGAGCAGTACTTC. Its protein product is CASSFGGDRGTYEQYF.

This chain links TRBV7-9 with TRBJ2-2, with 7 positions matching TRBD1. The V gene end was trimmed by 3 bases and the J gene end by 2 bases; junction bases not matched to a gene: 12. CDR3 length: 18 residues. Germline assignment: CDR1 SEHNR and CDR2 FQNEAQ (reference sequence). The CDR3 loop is CASSFIPLGQLNTGELFF. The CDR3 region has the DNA TGTGCCAGCAGCTTTATTCCGCTGGGACAGCTCAACACCGGGGAGCTGTTTTTT.

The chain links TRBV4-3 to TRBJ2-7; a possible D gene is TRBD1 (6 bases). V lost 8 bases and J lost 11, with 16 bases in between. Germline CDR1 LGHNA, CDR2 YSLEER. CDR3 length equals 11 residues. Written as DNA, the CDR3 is TGCGCCAGCCCGACAGGTGGCGTGGAGTACTTC. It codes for CASPTGGVEYF.

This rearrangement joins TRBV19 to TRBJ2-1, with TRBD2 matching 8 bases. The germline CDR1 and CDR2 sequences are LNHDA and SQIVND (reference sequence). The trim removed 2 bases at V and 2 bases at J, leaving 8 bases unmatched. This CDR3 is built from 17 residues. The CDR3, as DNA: TGTGCCAGTAGTATACAGTCCACTAGCGGCCCCTACAATGAGCAGTTCTTC. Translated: CASSIQSTSGPYNEQFF.

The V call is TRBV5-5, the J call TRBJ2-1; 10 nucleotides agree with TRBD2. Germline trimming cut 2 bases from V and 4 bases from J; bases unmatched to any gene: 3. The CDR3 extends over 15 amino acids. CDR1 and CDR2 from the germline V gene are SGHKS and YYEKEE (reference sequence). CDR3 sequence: CASSLGSGGYNEQFF. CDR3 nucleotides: TGTGCCAGCAGCTTAGGTAGCGGGGGGTACAATGAGCAGTTCTTC. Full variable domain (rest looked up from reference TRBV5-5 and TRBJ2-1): DAGVTQSPTHLIKTRGQQVTLRCSPISGHKSVSWYQQVLGQGPQFIFQYYEKEERGRGNFPDRFSARQFPNYSSELNVNALLLGDSALYLCASSLGSGGYNEQFFGPGTRLTVL.

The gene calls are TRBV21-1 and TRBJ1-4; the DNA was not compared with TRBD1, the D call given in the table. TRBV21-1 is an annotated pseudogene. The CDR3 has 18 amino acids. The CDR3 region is CASSSGTAPPNFNEKLFF. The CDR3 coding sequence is TGTGCCAGCAGCAGCGGGACAGCGCCACCGAATTTTAATGAAAAACTGTTTTTT.

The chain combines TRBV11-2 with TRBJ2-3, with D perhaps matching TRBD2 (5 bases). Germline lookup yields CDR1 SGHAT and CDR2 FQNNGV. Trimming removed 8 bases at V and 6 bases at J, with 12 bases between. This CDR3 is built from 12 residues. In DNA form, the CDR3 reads TGTGCCAGCGGCCCACTAGGGGATACGCAGTATTTT. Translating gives CASGPLGDTQYF.

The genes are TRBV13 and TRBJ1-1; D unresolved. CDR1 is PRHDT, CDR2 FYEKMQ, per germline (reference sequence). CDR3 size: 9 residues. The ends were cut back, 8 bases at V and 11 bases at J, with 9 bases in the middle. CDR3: CASPCGAFF. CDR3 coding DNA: TGTGCCAGCCCCTGCGGGGCTTTCTTT.

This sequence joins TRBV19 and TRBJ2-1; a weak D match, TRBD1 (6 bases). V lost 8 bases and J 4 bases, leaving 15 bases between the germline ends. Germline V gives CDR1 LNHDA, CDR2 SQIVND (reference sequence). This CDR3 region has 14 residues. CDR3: CASHPDSLYNEQFF. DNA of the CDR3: TGTGCCAGTCATCCGGACAGCCTATACAATGAGCAGTTCTTC.

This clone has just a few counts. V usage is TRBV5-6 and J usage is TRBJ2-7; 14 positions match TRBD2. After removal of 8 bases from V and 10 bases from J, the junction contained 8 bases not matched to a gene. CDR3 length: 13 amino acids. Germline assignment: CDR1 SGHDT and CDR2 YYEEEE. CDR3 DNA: TGTGCCAGTAGACTAGCGGGAGGGCCAGATCAGTACTTC. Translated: CASRLAGGPDQYF.

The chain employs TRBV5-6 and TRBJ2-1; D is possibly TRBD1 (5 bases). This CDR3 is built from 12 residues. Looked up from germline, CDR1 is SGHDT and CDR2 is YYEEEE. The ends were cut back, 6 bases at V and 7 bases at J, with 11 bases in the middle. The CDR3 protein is CASTAGYNEQFF. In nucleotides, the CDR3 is TGTGCCAGCACCGCAGGGTATAATGAGCAGTTCTTC.

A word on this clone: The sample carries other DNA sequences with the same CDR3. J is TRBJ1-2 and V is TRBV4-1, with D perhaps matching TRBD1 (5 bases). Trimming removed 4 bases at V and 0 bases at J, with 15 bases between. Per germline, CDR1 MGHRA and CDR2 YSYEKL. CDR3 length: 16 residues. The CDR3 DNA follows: TGCGCCAGCAGCCTCTTTACTTCAGGGTCTAACTATGGCTACACCTTC. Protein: CASSLFTSGSNYGYTF.

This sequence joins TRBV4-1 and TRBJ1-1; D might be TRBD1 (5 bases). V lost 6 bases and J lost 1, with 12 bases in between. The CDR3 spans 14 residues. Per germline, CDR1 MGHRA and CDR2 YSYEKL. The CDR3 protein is CASSYSQENTEAFF. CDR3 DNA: TGCGCCAGCAGTTACTCACAGGAGAACACTGAAGCTTTCTTT.

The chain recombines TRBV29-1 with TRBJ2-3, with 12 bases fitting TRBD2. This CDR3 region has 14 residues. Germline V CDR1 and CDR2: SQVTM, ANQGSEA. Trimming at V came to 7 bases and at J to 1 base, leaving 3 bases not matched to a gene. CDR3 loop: CSARTSGGTDTQYF. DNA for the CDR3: TGCAGCGCCCGGACTAGCGGGGGCACAGATACGCAGTATTTT.

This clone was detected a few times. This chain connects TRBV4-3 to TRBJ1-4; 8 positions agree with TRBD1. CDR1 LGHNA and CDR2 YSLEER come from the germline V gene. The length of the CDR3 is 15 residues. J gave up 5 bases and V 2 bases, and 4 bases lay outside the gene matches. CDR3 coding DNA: TGCGCCAGCAGCCAACATCGGACAGGGAATGAAAAACTGTTTTTT. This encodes CASSQHRTGNEKLFF.

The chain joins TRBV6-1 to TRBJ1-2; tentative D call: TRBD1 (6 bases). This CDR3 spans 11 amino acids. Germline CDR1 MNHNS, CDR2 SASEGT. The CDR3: CATDRNYGYTF. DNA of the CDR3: TGTGCGACAGACAGGAACTATGGCTACACCTTC.

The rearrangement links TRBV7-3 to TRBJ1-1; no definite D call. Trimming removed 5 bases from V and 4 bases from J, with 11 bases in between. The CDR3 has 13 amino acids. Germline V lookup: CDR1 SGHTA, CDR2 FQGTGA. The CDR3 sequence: CASSGGYGTEAFF. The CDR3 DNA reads TGTGCCAGCAGCGGAGGGTATGGCACTGAAGCTTTCTTT.

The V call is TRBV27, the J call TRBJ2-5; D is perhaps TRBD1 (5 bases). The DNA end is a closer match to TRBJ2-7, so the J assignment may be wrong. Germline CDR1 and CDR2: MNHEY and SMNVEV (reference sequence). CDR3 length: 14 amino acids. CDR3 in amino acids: CASSWKGNSYEQYF. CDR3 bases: TGTGCCAGCAGTTGGAAGGGGAATTCCTACGAGCAGTACTTC.

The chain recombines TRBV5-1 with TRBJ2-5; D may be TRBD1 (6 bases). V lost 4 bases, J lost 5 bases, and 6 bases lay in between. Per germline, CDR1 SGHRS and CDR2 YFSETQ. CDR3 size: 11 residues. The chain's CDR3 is CASSDRETQYF. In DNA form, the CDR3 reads TGCGCCAGCAGCGACAGGGAGACCCAGTACTTC.

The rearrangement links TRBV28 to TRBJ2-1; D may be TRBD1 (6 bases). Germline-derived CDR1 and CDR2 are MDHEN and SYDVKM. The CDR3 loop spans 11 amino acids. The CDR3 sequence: CATLRGNEQFF. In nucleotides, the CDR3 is TGTGCTACACTCAGGGGCAATGAGCAGTTCTTC.

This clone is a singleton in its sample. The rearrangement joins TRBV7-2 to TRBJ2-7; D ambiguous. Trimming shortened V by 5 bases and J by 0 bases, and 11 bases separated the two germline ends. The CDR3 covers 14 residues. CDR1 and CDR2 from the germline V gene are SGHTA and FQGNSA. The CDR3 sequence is CASSPMAASYEQYF. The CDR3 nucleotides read TGTGCCAGCAGCCCCATGGCCGCCTCCTACGAGCAGTACTTC.

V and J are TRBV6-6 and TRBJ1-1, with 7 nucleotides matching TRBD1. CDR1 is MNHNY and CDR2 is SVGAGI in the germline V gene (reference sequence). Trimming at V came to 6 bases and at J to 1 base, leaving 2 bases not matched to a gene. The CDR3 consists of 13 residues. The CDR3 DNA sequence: TGTGCCAGCAGAGGGGGCGGGAACACTGAAGCTTTCTTT. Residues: CASRGGGNTEAFF.

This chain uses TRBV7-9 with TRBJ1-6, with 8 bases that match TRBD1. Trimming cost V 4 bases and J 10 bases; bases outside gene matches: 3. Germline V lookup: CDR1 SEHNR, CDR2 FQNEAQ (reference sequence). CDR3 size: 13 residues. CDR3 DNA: TGTGCCAGCAGCTCGGGACAGGAGTCACCCCTCCACTTT. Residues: CASSSGQESPLHF.